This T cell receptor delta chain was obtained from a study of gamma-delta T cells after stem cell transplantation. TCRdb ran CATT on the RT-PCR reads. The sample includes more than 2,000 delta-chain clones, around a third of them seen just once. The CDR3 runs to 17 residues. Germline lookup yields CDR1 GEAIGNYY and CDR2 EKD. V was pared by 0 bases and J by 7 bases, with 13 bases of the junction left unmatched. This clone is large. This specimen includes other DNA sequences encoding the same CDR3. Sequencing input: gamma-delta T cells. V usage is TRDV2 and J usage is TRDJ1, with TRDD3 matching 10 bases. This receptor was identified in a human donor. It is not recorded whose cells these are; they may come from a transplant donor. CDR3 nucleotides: TGTGCCTGTGACACCGTGGAGGGGGATACGCATACCCGTAAACTCATCTTT. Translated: CACDTVEGDTHTRKLIF.